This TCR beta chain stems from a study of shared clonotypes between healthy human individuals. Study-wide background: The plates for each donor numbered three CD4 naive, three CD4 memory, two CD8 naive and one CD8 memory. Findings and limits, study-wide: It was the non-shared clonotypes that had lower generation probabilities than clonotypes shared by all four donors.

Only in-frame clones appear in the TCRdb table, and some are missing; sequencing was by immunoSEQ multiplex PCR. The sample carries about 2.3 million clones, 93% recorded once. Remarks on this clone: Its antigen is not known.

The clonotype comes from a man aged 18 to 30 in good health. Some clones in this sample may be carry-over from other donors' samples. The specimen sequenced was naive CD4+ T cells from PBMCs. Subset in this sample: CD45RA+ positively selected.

The CDR3 reads CASSPGLAGVVGNEQFF. The CDR3 DNA sequence: TGTGCCAGCAGCCCGGGACTAGCGGGAGTAGTAGGCAATGAGCAGTTCTTC. The chain carries TRBV7-3 and TRBJ2-1; 14 bases agree with TRBD2. CDR3 length equals 17 residues. Germline-derived CDR1 and CDR2 are SGHTA and FQGTGA. V shed 5 bases, J shed 6 bases, and the junction held 9 bases outside the gene matches.